This TCR beta chain was recorded in a study of T-cell reconstitution after alpha-beta-depleted transplantation in children. TCRbeta library preparation incorporated unique molecular identifiers. TCRdb re-analysed the PCR reads in MiXCR, keeping a single row per CDR3 protein. In the table there are about 16,000 distinct CDR3 sequences, roughly 7.1% of which are singletons. Points from the study as a whole: The origin of alpha-beta T cells about two months after transplant was reportedly several hundred expanded graft clones. From newly produced T cells came most of the T-cell counts and diversity one year after transplant.

On this clonotype itself: What it binds is unknown.

The clonotype was recovered from a boy in the first two years of life who had a stem cell transplant for Wiskott-Aldrich syndrome, so the T cells may come from the graft donor. This specimen was PBMCs, mostly from graft donor cells, taken 60 days after TCRalphabeta/CD19-depleted stem cell transplant.

The CDR3: CAISESMVAGGAEAFF. CDR3 bases: TGTGCCATCAGTGAGTCGATGGTTGCAGGGGGAGCTGAAGCTTTCTTT. The gene calls are TRBV10-3 and TRBJ1-1; TRBD1 agrees at 7 bases. The germline V gene has CDR1 ENHRY and CDR2 SYGVKD. With V trimmed by 0 bases and J by 6 bases, 10 bases remained unmatched. The CDR3 extends over 16 amino acids.